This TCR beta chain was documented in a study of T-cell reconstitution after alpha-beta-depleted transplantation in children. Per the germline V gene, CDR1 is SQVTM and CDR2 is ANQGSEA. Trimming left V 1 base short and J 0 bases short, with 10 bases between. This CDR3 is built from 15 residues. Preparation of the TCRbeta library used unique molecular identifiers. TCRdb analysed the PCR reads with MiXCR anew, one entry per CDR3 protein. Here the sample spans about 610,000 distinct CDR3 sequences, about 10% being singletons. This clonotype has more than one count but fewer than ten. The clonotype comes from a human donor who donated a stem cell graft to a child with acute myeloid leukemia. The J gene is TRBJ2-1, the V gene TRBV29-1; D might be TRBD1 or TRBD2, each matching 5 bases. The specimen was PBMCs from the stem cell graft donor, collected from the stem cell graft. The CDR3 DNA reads TGCAGCGTTGAAGTGGGGCGGGTCTCCTACAATGAGCAGTTCTTC. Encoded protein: CSVEVGRVSYNEQFF.